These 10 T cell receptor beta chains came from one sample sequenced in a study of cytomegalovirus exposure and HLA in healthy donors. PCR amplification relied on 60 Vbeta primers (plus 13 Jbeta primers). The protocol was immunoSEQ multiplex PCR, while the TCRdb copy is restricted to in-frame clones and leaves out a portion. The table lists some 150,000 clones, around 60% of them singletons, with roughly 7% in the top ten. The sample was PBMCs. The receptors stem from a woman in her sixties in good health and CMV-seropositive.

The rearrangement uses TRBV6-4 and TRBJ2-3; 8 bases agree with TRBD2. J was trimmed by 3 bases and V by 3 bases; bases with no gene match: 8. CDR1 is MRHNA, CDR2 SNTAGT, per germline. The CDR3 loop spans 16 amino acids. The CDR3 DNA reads TGTGCCAGCAGTGATAGCGGGACTACCCCTACAGATACGCAGTATTTT. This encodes CASSDSGTTPTDTQYF.

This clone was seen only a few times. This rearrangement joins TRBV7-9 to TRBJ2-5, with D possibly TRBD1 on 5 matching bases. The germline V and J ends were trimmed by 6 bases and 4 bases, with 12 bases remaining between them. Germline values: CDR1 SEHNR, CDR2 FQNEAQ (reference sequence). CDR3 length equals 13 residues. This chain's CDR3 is CASSRSQGETQYF. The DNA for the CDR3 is TGTGCCAGCAGTAGGTCCCAGGGAGAGACCCAGTACTTC.

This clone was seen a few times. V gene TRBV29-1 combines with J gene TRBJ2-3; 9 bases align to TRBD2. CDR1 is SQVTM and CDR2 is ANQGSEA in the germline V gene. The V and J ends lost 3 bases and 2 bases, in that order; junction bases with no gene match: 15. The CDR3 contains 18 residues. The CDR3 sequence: CSVDRGVSGSGFTDTQYF. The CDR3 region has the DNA TGCAGCGTTGACAGGGGGGTTAGCGGGAGTGGTTTCACAGATACGCAGTATTTT.

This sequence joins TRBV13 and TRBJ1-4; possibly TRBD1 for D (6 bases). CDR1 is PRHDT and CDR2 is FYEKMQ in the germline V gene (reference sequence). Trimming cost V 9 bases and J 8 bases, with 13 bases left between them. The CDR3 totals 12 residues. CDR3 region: CASTQGREKLFF. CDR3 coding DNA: TGTGCCAGTACTCAGGGGCGAGAAAAACTGTTTTTT. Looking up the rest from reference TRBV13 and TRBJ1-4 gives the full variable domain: AAGVIQSPRHLIKEKRETATLKCYPIPRHDTVYWYQQGPGQDPQFLISFYEKMQSDKGSIPDRFSAQQFSDYHSELNMSSLELGDSALYFCASTQGREKLFFGSGTQLSVL.

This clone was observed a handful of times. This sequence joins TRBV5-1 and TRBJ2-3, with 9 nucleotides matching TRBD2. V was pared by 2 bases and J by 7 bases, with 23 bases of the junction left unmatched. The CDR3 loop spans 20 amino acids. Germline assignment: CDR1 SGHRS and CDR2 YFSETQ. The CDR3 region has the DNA TGCGCCAGCAGCTTAGATCCCAGCGGGAGGCCCGGAAAGAGTCGAAATACGCAGTATTTT. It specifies CASSLDPSGRPGKSRNTQYF.

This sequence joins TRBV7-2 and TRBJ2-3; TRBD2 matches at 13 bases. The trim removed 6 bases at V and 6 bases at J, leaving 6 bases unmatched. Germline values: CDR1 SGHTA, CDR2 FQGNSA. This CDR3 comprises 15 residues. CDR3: CASRRTSGSGDTQYF. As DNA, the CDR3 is TGTGCCAGCAGGAGGACTAGCGGGAGTGGGGATACGCAGTATTTT. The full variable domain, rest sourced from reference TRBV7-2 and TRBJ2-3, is GAGVSQSPSNKVTEKGKDVELRCDPISGHTALYWYRQSLGQGLEFLIYFQGNSAPDKSGLPSDRFSAERTGGSVSTLTIQRTQQEDSAVYLCASRRTSGSGDTQYFGPGTRLTVL.

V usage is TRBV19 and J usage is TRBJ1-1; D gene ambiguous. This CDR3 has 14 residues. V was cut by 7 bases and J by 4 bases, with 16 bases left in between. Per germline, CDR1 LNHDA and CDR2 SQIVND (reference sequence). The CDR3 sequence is CASKRGRKSTEAFF. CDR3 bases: TGTGCCAGTAAGAGAGGGCGGAAATCCACTGAAGCTTTCTTT. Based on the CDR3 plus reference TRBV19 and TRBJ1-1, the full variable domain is DGGITQSPKYLFRKEGQNVTLSCEQNLNHDAMYWYRQDPGQGLRLIYYSQIVNDFQKGDIAEGYSVSREKKESFPLTVTSAQKNPTAFYLCASKRGRKSTEAFFGQGTRLTVV.

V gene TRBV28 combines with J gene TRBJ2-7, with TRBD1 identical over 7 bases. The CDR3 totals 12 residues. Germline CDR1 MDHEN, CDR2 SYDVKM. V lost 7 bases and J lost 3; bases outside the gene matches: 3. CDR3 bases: TGTGCCAGCAATGGGGACAGCTACGAGCAGTACTTC. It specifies CASNGDSYEQYF. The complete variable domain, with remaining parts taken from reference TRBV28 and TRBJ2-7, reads DVKVTQSSRYLVKRTGEKVFLECVQDMDHENMFWYRQDPGLGLRLIYFSYDVKMKEKGDIPEGYSVSREKKERFSLILESASTNQTSMYLCASNGDSYEQYFGPGTRLTVT.

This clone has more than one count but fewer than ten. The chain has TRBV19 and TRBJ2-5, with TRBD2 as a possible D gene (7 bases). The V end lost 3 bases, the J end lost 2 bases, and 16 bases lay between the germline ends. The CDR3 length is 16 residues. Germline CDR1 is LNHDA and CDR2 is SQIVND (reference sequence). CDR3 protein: CASSMTRRGAQETQYF. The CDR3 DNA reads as TGTGCCAGTAGTATGACCCGCCGGGGGGCACAAGAGACCCAGTACTTC.

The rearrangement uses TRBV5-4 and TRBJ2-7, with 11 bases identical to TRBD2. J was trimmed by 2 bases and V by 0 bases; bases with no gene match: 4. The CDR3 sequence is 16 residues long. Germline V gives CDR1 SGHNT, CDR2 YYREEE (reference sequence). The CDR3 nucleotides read TGTGCCAGCAGCTTGGCTAGCGGGAGGTCCGCCTACGAGCAGTACTTC. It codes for CASSLASGRSAYEQYF.